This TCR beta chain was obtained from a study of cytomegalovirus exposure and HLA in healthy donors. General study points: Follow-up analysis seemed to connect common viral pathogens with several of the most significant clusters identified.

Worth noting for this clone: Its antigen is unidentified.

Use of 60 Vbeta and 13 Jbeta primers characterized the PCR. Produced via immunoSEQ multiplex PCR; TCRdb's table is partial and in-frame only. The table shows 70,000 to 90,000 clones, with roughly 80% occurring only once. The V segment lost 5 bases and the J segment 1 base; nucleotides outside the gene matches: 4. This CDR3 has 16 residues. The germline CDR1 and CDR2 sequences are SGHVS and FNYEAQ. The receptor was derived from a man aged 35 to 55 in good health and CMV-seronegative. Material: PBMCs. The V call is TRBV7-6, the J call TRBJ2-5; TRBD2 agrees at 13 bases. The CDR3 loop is CASSARLAGGQETQYF. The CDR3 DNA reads TGTGCCAGCAGCGCCAGACTAGCGGGGGGCCAAGAGACCCAGTACTTC.